This T cell receptor beta chain was observed in a study of cytomegalovirus exposure and HLA in healthy donors. Clones were read by immunoSEQ multiplex PCR, and TCRdb kept only the in-frame ones, dropping some. Among more than 90,000 clones listed, roughly 92% were seen once. For this clone: Its antigen is not known. Relative to the germline gene, one junction end is altered; a read error may explain this. Within the sample, other DNA sequences also encode this same CDR3.

Findings of the study overall: The finding came from a later analysis; first-cohort TCR clusters tended to co-occur in the 110 or so validation repertoires. Cytomegalovirus association was assigned to 170 or so TCR beta chains.

The CDR3 spans 18 residues. Germline loops: CDR1 SGHVS, CDR2 FQNEAQ. These donors were members of the approximately 120-subject validation cohort, a group separate from the approximately 640-subject first cohort. The chain is built from TRBV7-8 and TRBJ2-2; a possible D gene is TRBD1 (6 bases). Sequencing input: PBMCs. The origin of this receptor is a young woman in good health and CMV-seropositive. DNA for the CDR3: TGTGCCAGCAGAGCCCACGTCATCAGGGGCAGAAACACCGGGGAACTGTTTTTT. Its translation: CASRAHVIRGRNTGELFF.